This TCR beta chain was observed in a study of blood T cell repertoires in COVID-19. Overall study context: Some COVID-19 samples were acute and others convalescent; all came from the United States, Italy and Spain.

This CDR3 is built from 17 residues. The V end was cut by 4 bases, the J end by 0 bases, with 22 bases between. The V gene's germline CDR1 is GTSNPN and CDR2 SVGIG (reference sequence). Authors' processing steps: Reference gene primer amplification in the assay estimated nucleated cell counts. This table comes from immunoSEQ multiplex PCR, and its TCRdb copy is limited to in-frame clones, with some not included. The V and J calls and clone size were taken over from that table, and D and trimming were inferred from the DNA. The sample shows roughly 63,000 clones, 70% to 80% of them seen only once. This clone showed up just once.

This TCR was recovered from a human donor in a cohort sampled during active COVID-19. The V gene is TRBV30, the J gene TRBJ2-7; D is perhaps TRBD2 (7 bases). Specimen: peripheral blood. CDR3 bases: TGTGCCTGGACGAGGACAGCCGCGGGGGCGAGCTCCTACGAGCAGTACTTC. Translation gives CAWTRTAAGASSYEQYF.